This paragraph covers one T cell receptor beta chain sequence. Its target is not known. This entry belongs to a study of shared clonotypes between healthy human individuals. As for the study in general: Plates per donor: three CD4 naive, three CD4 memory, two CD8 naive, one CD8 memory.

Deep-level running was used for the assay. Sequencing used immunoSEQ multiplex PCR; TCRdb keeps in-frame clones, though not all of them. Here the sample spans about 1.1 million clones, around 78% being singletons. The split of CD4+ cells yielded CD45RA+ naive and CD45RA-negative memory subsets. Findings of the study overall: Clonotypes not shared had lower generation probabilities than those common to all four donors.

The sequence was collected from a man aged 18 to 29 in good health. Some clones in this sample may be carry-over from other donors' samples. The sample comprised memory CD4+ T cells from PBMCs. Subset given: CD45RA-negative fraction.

The CDR3 bases are TGTGCCAGCCGGCAAATCCCAGGGATCAGCTACGAGCAGTACTTC. This sequence encodes CASRQIPGISYEQYF. The rearrangement joins TRBV2 to TRBJ2-7, with a tentative D call TRBD1 (5 bases). The ends were cut back, 8 bases at V and 3 bases at J, with 20 bases in the middle. CDR3 size: 15 residues. Germline lookup yields CDR1 SNHLY and CDR2 FYNNEI. Drawing the rest from reference TRBV2 and TRBJ2-7, the complete variable domain is EPEVTQTPSHQVTQMGQEVILRCVPISNHLYFYWYRQILGQKVEFLVSFYNNEISEKSEIFDDQFSVERPDGSNFTLKIRSTKLEDSAMYFCASRQIPGISYEQYFGPGTRLTVT.